The table lists the clone carrying this TCR beta chain with a few counts. The antigen remains undetermined. 5'RACE with constant-segment primers built TCRalpha and TCRbeta cDNA libraries with UMIs. Using its own MiXCR run on the 5' RACE reads, TCRdb lists one record per CDR3 protein. Here the sample spans 300,000 to 400,000 distinct CDR3 sequences, 10% to 15% being singletons. This specimen belongs to a study of T-cell memory formation after mild COVID-19. Study information: TCR clusters were mostly confined to one donor each.

Study-wide points: Contracting clones from day 15 to 85 showed balanced CD4/CD8; later expanders favored CD4+.

CDR1 MNHEY and CDR2 SVGAGI come from the germline V gene. Trimming removed 3 bases at V and 0 bases at J, with 9 bases between. This CDR3 region has 15 residues. The chain has TRBV6-5 and TRBJ1-5; no firm D call. The sample was PBMCs or a T cell subset sorted from them (not recorded which). This receptor was obtained from a man aged 18-30 years who had mild COVID-19 (a few samples of this study predate the infection). Cell type and time point are not known. This CDR3 is CASSYSHYSNQPQHF. CDR3 coding DNA: TGTGCCAGCAGTTATAGTCATTATAGCAATCAGCCCCAGCATTTT.